The 8 T cell receptor beta chains below come from one sample, sequenced in a study of blood T cell repertoires in COVID-19. Produced via immunoSEQ multiplex PCR; TCRdb's table is partial and in-frame only. Of under 250,000 clones in the sample, around 86% were seen once. Sequencing was performed on peripheral blood. The receptors were sampled from an elderly woman with COVID-19, enrolled during active disease.

This clone was detected only a few times. CDR3 sequence: CASKGTGLSYEQYF. CDR3 DNA: TGTGCCAGCAAAGGGACAGGACTGTCCTACGAGCAGTACTTC. The chain uses TRBV27 and TRBJ2-7; 8 bases fit TRBD1. Trimming cost V 7 bases and J 1 base; bases outside gene matches: 6. Germline assignment: CDR1 MNHEY and CDR2 SMNVEV (reference sequence). The CDR3 consists of 14 residues.

The V gene is TRBV24-1, the J gene TRBJ1-5; no firm D call. V shed 2 bases and J shed 2 bases, with 12 bases lying between them. Looked up from germline, CDR1 is KGHDR and CDR2 is SFDVKD. This CDR3 contains 16 residues. The CDR3 DNA reads as TGTGCCACCAGTGATTACGGCGGAGGTGGCAATCAGCCCCAGCATTTT. Translating gives CATSDYGGGGNQPQHF.

This clone has a handful of counts. The rearrangement links TRBV5-1 to TRBJ1-2; 7 bases are a match to TRBD1. V was pared by 5 bases and J by 7 bases, with 14 bases of the junction left unmatched. This CDR3 is built from 15 residues. From germline, CDR1 is SGHRS and CDR2 YFSETQ. The CDR3 protein is CASSYTGTVESGYTF. CDR3 DNA sequence: TGCGCCAGCAGTTATACCGGGACAGTGGAGAGTGGCTACACCTTC.

The V gene is TRBV6-6, the J gene TRBJ1-4; the match to TRBD1 covers 11 bases. CDR1 is MNHNY and CDR2 is SVGAGI in the germline V gene (reference sequence). V lost 5 bases to trimming and J lost 0 bases; unmatched junction nucleotides: 5. This CDR3 has 17 residues. As DNA, the CDR3 is TGTGCCAGCAGTCCACGGGACAGGGGGACAACTAATGAAAAACTGTTTTTT. Encoded protein: CASSPRDRGTTNEKLFF.

V gene TRBV5-1 combines with J gene TRBJ1-1; a possible D gene is TRBD1 (6 bases). The CDR3 has 15 amino acids. V was trimmed by 3 bases and J by 1 base, leaving 13 bases between them. Per the germline V gene, CDR1 is SGHRS and CDR2 is YFSETQ. The CDR3 protein is CASSSTGLGNTEAFF. CDR3 DNA sequence: TGCGCCAGCAGCTCGACAGGATTGGGGAACACTGAAGCTTTCTTT.

V usage is TRBV6-6 and J usage is TRBJ1-4, with TRBD1 identical over 9 bases. V shed 4 bases, J shed 7 bases, and the junction held 1 base outside the gene matches. Looked up from germline, CDR1 is MNHNY and CDR2 is SVGAGI (reference sequence). This CDR3 comprises 13 residues. The CDR3 spells CASSLDRGEKLFF. CDR3 nucleotides: TGTGCCAGCAGTTTGGACAGGGGTGAAAAACTGTTTTTT.

This rearrangement joins TRBV4-3 to TRBJ2-7; TRBD1 agrees at 9 bases. CDR3 length: 15 residues. CDR1 and CDR2 (germline): LGHNA, YSLEER. V shed 2 bases and J 3 bases; nucleotides not matched to a gene: 5. The CDR3 region is CASSQSDRGNYEQYF. The CDR3 nucleotides are TGCGCCAGCAGCCAAAGCGACAGGGGGAACTACGAGCAGTACTTC.

The chain recombines TRBV4-2 with TRBJ2-2; D is possibly TRBD1 (5 bases). Between the trimmed V and J ends, which lost 0 bases and 7 bases, there was a span of 12 bases. The CDR3 is 15 amino acids. The germline gives CDR1 LGHNA, CDR2 YNFKEQ. For the CDR3, the DNA is TGTGCCAGCAGCCAAGATCGGCAGGGATACGGGGAGCTGTTTTTT. Its protein product is CASSQDRQGYGELFF.